The subject of this entry is one T cell receptor beta chain. The antigen is undetermined. These data originate in a study of Tregs in tolerant kidney transplant recipients. Study-wide results and limits: The most relevant donor-specific Treg TCRbeta repertoire apparently came from expansion with activated donor B cells.

An overnight rest at 37°C with roughly 200 IU/ml IL-2 preceded regulatory T cell sorting from thawed PBMCs. Sequenced by immunoSEQ multiplex PCR; TCRdb stores in-frame clones only, minus some. The sample contains roughly 46,000 clones, about 90% of which appear only once. The sequence derives from a human donor in good health. The sequenced sample was Tregs from blood.

This CDR3 reads CASRNGQLNTGELFF. The CDR3 DNA reads TGTGCCAGCCGTAACGGACAGCTGAACACCGGGGAGCTGTTTTTT. V gene TRBV19 combines with J gene TRBJ2-2; possibly TRBD1 for D (6 bases). The V gene's germline CDR1 is LNHDA and CDR2 SQIVND (reference sequence). The germline V and J ends were trimmed by 9 bases and 1 base, with 15 bases remaining between them. The CDR3 has 15 residues.